This T cell receptor (beta chain) comes out of a study of blood T cell repertoires in COVID-19. Study overall: T cells, B-cell-depleted T cells, or PBMCs provided the cDNA or gDNA that served as material.

The repertoire was sequenced with immunoSEQ multiplex PCR; TCRdb's copy has only in-frame clones and lacks some. Of 40,000 to 65,000 clones listed, 70% to 90% are singletons. This CDR3 region has 14 residues. Trimming removed 6 bases from V and 8 bases from J; junction bases left unmatched: 8. The germline CDR1 and CDR2 sequences are KGHSH and LQKENI. Source material: peripheral blood. The J gene is TRBJ1-4, the V gene TRBV18; TRBD1 agrees at 8 bases. The clonotype was recovered from a man aged 65-85 years with active COVID-19. Here the CDR3 reads CASSPDRGQEKLFF. DNA for the CDR3: TGTGCCAGCTCGCCAGACAGGGGTCAAGAAAAACTGTTTTTT.